These T cell receptor beta chains were read from a single sample in a study of vaccination effects on CD4 cells after COVID-19. The antigens of these receptors remain unknown. Generated by immunoSEQ multiplex PCR, the TCRdb table keeps only in-frame clones and is missing some. The sample holds about 31,000 clones; roughly two thirds are singletons and the top ten take 25% to 30%. Material: CD4+ T cells from PBMCs cultured with HCoV-229E spike peptides, obtained before COVID-19 vaccination. Every receptor here comes from a human donor who received a COVID-19 vaccine. CDR3s include the opening cysteine and the closing phenylalanine or tryptophan. A D gene is named only where the DNA matches it firmly. Clone size is stated in some rows and not others, as once, few, many or a class when expanded.

CDR3 protein	CDR3 DNA	D gene	V gene	J gene	clone size
CASSAPGINEQYF	TGTGCCAGCAGTGCGCCAGGGATTAACGAGCAGTACTTC	-	TRBV2	TRBJ2-7	-
CASSSGLPTDTQYF	TGTGCCAGCAGCTCCGGACTCCCCACAGATACGCAGTATTTT	-	TRBV11-1	TRBJ2-3	-
CASSLAGGVDEQFF	TGTGCCAGCAGCTTAGCGGGAGGTGTGGATGAGCAGTTCTTC	-	TRBV7-2	TRBJ2-1	-
CAWSSLGEAFF	TGTGCCTGGAGTAGTCTAGGGGAAGCTTTCTTT	-	TRBV30	TRBJ1-1	-
CASSKYPIYF	TGTGCCAGCAGCAAGTACCCCATATATTTT	-	TRBV12-3/TRBV12-4	TRBJ1-3	-
CASSRGDTQYF	TGTGCCAGCAGTAGAGGAGATACGCAGTATTTT	-	TRBV9	TRBJ2-3	few
CASSRSGTFNEKLFF	TGTGCCAGCAGTAGAAGTGGGACCTTTAATGAAAAACTGTTTTTT	-	TRBV2	TRBJ1-4	-
CASSQGWGAGAIYNEQFF	TGTGCCAGCAGCCAAGGATGGGGAGCGGGGGCCATCTACAATGAGCAGTTCTTC	TRBD2	TRBV3-1/TRBV3-2	TRBJ2-1	few
CASSVGTGGRETQYF	TGTGCCAGCAGCGTAGGGACAGGGGGACGGGAGACCCAGTACTTC	TRBD1	TRBV9	TRBJ2-5	few
CASSQVPGVDVRSGANVLTF	TGCGCCAGCAGCCAAGTACCGGGGGTGGATGTACGCTCTGGGGCCAACGTCCTGACTTTC	-	TRBV4-1	TRBJ2-6	-
CASSHTGSGNTIYF	TGTGCCAGCAGCCACACAGGGTCCGGAAACACCATATATTTT	-	TRBV3-1/TRBV3-2	TRBJ1-3	few
CASSLYLRYTEAFF	TGTGCCAGCAGCTTATATTTAAGGTACACTGAAGCTTTCTTT	-	TRBV5-6	TRBJ1-1	-
CASSPGQHTEAFF	TGCGCCAGCAGCCCGGGACAGCACACTGAAGCTTTCTTT	TRBD1	TRBV5-1	TRBJ1-1	-
CASSLGDRVAGELFF	TGTGCCAGCAGCCTAGGGGACAGGGTGGCCGGGGAGCTGTTTTTT	TRBD1	TRBV4-2	TRBJ2-2	-
CASSPRDNYGYTF	TGTGCCAGTAGTCCCCGGGATAACTATGGCTACACCTTC	-	TRBV19	TRBJ1-2	-
CATMGLADTDTQYF	TGTGCCACCATGGGACTAGCGGACACAGATACGCAGTATTTT	TRBD2	TRBV24-1	TRBJ2-3	once
CSARTSGDPEQFF	TGCAGCGCCCGGACTAGCGGAGACCCTGAGCAGTTCTTC	TRBD2	TRBV29-1	TRBJ2-1	-
CASSPGGRNYGYTF	TGCGCCAGCAGCCCCGGGGGGAGGAACTATGGCTACACCTTC	-	TRBV4-1	TRBJ1-2	-
CASSHVGREDYGYTF	TGTGCCAGCAGCCATGTTGGCAGGGAGGACTATGGCTACACCTTC	-	TRBV14	TRBJ1-2	once
CASSLWIPRTGSPYEQYF	TGTGCCAGCAGTTTATGGATCCCCCGGACAGGCAGTCCCTACGAGCAGTACTTC	TRBD1	TRBV28	TRBJ2-7	-
CASRDRTNTGELFF	TGTGCCAGTAGGGACAGGACGAACACCGGGGAGCTGTTTTTT	TRBD1	TRBV19	TRBJ2-2	once
CASSLEGKTYEQYF	TGCGCCAGCAGCTTGGAGGGGAAGACCTACGAGCAGTACTTC	-	TRBV5-1	TRBJ2-7	-
CASSLHRGTEQYF	TGTGCCAGCAGCTTGCACAGGGGTACCGAGCAGTACTTC	TRBD1	TRBV5-8	TRBJ2-7	-
CASSRKTLSPLHF	TGTGCCAGCAGCCGAAAGACCCTCTCACCCCTCCACTTT	-	TRBV6-5	TRBJ1-6	few
CASSAGDRASYGYTF	TGTGCCAGCAGCGCTGGGGACAGGGCCTCGTATGGCTACACCTTC	TRBD1	TRBV7-2	TRBJ1-2	-
CASSRTSGGYPSSTDTQYF	TGTGCCAGTAGTAGGACTAGCGGGGGGTACCCTTCTAGCACAGATACGCAGTATTTT	TRBD2	TRBV19	TRBJ2-3	-
CASSPNLSDTQYF	TGTGCCAGCAGCCCTAACCTATCAGATACGCAGTATTTT	-	TRBV7-2	TRBJ2-3	-
CASSPRTGTSYNSPLHF	TGTGCCAGCAGCCCACGGACAGGGACCTCCTATAATTCACCCCTCCACTTT	TRBD1	TRBV14	TRBJ1-6	-
CASSGPGVWDEKLFF	TGTGCCAGCAGCGGACCAGGGGTTTGGGATGAAAAACTGTTTTTT	-	TRBV9	TRBJ1-4	-
CASSVRGGGEKLFF	TGTGCCAGCAGCGTCAGGGGGGGCGGCGAAAAACTGTTTTTT	TRBD1	TRBV5-4	TRBJ1-4	-
CASSLVGGTGKGQPQHF	TGTGCCAGCAGCTTAGTGGGGGGGACGGGGAAGGGGCAGCCCCAGCATTTT	-	TRBV7-9	TRBJ1-5	-
CASSRTGGTEAFF	TGTGCCAGCAGCCGGACAGGGGGCACTGAAGCTTTCTTT	TRBD1	TRBV5-4	TRBJ1-1	-
CASSAGTGLDPNYGYTF	TGTGCCAGCAGTGCCGGGACAGGGTTGGATCCTAACTATGGCTACACCTTC	TRBD1	TRBV6-1	TRBJ1-2	-
CASSYGTGERNEQFF	TGTGCCAGCAGTTACGGGACAGGGGAGAGGAATGAGCAGTTCTTC	TRBD1	TRBV6-2/TRBV6-3	TRBJ2-1	few
CAWRDRGTGELFF	TGTGCCTGGAGAGACAGGGGCACCGGGGAGCTGTTTTTT	TRBD1	TRBV30	TRBJ2-2	-
CSVGEGLDYGYTF	TGCAGCGTTGGTGAGGGTCTGGACTATGGCTACACCTTC	-	TRBV29-1	TRBJ1-2	-
CATSESLAGVNNEQFF	TGTGCCACCAGTGAGTCTCTAGCGGGAGTGAACAATGAGCAGTTCTTC	TRBD2	TRBV24-1	TRBJ2-1	-
CASSVAGTTYEQYF	TGTGCCAGCAGTGTGGCCGGTACTACCTACGAGCAGTACTTC	-	TRBV25-1	TRBJ2-7	-
CASSSQGTGETGYTF	TGTGCCAGCAGCTCCCAAGGGACAGGGGAAACTGGCTACACCTTC	TRBD1	TRBV3-1/TRBV3-2	TRBJ1-2	-
CASSYEYGSYEQYF	TGTGCCAGCAGTTACGAGTATGGATCCTACGAGCAGTACTTC	-	TRBV6-2/TRBV6-3	TRBJ2-7	-
CASSWGTSETQYF	TGTGCCAGCAGCTGGGGTACGAGTGAGACCCAGTACTTC	-	TRBV5-6	TRBJ2-5	-
CASSQGQGRAGNTIYF	TGTGCCAGCAGCCAAGGGCAGGGGCGGGCTGGAAACACCATATATTTT	-	TRBV7-2	TRBJ1-3	few
CASSYTGNQPQHF	TGTGCCAGCAGTTACACAGGGAACCAGCCCCAGCATTTT	-	TRBV6-5	TRBJ1-5	once
CASSLVSSYNSPLHF	TGTGCCAGCAGTTTAGTGAGCTCCTATAATTCACCCCTCCACTTT	-	TRBV27	TRBJ1-6	few
CASSLGPMNTEAFF	TGTGCCAGCAGCCTTGGACCCATGAACACTGAAGCTTTCTTT	-	TRBV3-1/TRBV3-2	TRBJ1-1	-
CASTTETFGANVLTF	TGTGCCAGTACTACCGAAACATTCGGGGCCAACGTCCTGACTTTC	-	TRBV19	TRBJ2-6	-
CASSTGTPNSPLHF	TGTGCCAGTAGTACTGGGACACCTAATTCACCCCTCCACTTT	-	TRBV19	TRBJ1-6	-
CASSLGFHGGLAYEQYF	TGTGCCAGCAGCTTGGGATTTCACGGGGGGCTCGCCTACGAGCAGTACTTC	-	TRBV7-2	TRBJ2-7	-
CASSPDVRYGYTF	TGTGCCAGCAGCCCAGACGTGAGATATGGCTACACCTTC	-	TRBV7-2	TRBJ1-2	-
CASSLRTTGYTF	TGTGCCAGCAGCTTAAGAACGACAGGCTACACCTTC	-	TRBV7-9	TRBJ1-2	few
CASRALAGGTYEQYF	TGTGCCAGCAGGGCCCTGGCAGGGGGAACCTACGAGCAGTACTTC	TRBD1	TRBV2	TRBJ2-7	-
CASSYPSFRGTDTQYF	TGTGCCAGCAGTTACCCAAGCTTTCGGGGCACAGATACGCAGTATTTT	-	TRBV6-2/TRBV6-3	TRBJ2-3	-
CASINRGDYGYTF	TGTGCCAGCATAAATAGGGGGGACTATGGCTACACCTTC	-	TRBV5-6	TRBJ1-2	-
CATGQGMRGQPQHF	TGTGCCACAGGACAGGGGATGAGAGGCCAGCCCCAGCATTTT	TRBD1	TRBV2	TRBJ1-5	few
CASRLVQNTEAFF	TGTGCCAGCAGGCTAGTTCAAAACACTGAAGCTTTCTTT	-	TRBV27	TRBJ1-1	-